This T cell receptor beta chain was sequenced during a study of T-cell reconstitution after alpha-beta-depleted transplantation in children. Study-wide points: Some patients owed their high day-60 TCRbeta diversity to surviving recipient T cells and thymic progenitors. T-cell counts and diversity were attributed mostly to newly produced T cells one year after transplant. Expanded graft clones numbering several hundred reportedly gave rise to alpha-beta T cells about two months after transplant.

Unique molecular identifiers were incorporated when the TCRbeta library was constructed. TCRdb called the PCR reads again in MiXCR, with one record for every CDR3 protein. The sample includes 500,000 or so distinct CDR3 sequences, 11% of them seen just once. V lost 2 bases, J lost 10 bases, and 1 base stayed unmatched. Germline-derived CDR1 and CDR2 are SGHDT and YYEEEE. This CDR3 has 12 amino acids. On this clonotype itself: Its antigen is still unknown.

The source is a female patient younger than 10 who had a stem cell transplant for aplastic anemia, so the T cells may come from the graft donor. The material was PBMCs, mostly from graft donor cells, obtained 180 days after TCRalphabeta/CD19-depleted stem cell transplant. The genes are TRBV5-6 and TRBJ2-1, with 9 bases aligning to TRBD2. CDR3 DNA sequence: TGTGCCAGCAGCTTCGGGACTAGCGAGCAGTTCTTC. Translation: CASSFGTSEQFF.